The clone carrying this T cell receptor (beta chain) is a singleton in its sample. TCRdb keeps only in-frame clones here, not all; method: immunoSEQ multiplex PCR. The sample includes 150,000 to 200,000 clones, 80% to 85% of them seen just once. This entry is derived from a study of blood T cell repertoires in COVID-19. Study in general: T cells, B-cell-depleted T cells, or PBMCs provided the cDNA or gDNA that served as material.

This CDR3 contains 15 residues. J lost 1 base, V lost 3 bases, and 6 bases had no gene match. Per germline, CDR1 SGHNT and CDR2 YYREEE (reference sequence). Sequences were obtained from peripheral blood. V usage is TRBV5-4 and J usage is TRBJ2-5; 7 bases map to TRBD2. The sequence came from a human donor with acute or convalescent COVID-19. The donor label of this sample is uncertain. The CDR3 coding sequence is TGTGCCAGCAGCTGGGGGGGGGAGTTCCAAGAGACCCAGTACTTC. The encoded protein is CASSWGGEFQETQYF.